This TCR beta chain was recovered during a study of blood T cell repertoires in COVID-19. This table comes from immunoSEQ multiplex PCR, and its TCRdb copy is limited to in-frame clones, with some not included. The table has some 290,000 clones, 90% seen once; the top ten hold around 4.2%. There are 13 residues in the CDR3. V was clipped by 3 bases and J by 5 bases; unmatched bases: 2. Germline values: CDR1 MGHRA, CDR2 YSYEKL. The sequencing sample was made of PBMCs or T cells enriched from blood (not recorded which). The source is a woman aged 25 to 39 who had been exposed to COVID-19. The chain links TRBV4-1 to TRBJ1-1; 8 positions match TRBD1. The CDR3 loop is CASSQRQGTEAFF. CDR3 DNA sequence: TGCGCCAGCAGCCAGAGACAGGGGACTGAAGCTTTCTTT.